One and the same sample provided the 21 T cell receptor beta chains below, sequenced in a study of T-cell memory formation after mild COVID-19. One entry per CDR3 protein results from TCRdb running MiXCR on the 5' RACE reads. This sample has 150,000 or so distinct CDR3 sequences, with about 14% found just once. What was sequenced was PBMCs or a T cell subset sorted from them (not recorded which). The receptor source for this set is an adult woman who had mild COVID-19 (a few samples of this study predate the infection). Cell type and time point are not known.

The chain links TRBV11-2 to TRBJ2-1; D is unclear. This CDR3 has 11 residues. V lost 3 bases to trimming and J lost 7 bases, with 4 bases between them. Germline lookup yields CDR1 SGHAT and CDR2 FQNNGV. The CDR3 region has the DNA TGTGCCAGCAGCTTGAAGAATGAGCAGTTCTTC. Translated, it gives CASSLKNEQFF.

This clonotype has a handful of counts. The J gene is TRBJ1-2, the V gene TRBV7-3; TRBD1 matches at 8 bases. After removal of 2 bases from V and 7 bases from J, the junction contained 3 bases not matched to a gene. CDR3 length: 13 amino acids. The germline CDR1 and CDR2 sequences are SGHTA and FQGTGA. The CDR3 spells CASSLGQGGGYTF. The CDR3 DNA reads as TGTGCCAGCAGCTTAGGACAGGGCGGTGGCTACACCTTC.

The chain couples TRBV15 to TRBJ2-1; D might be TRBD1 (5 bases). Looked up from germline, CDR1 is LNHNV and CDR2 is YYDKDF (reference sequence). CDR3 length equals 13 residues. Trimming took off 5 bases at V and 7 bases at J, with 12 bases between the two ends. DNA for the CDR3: TGTGCCACCAGCCCCCAGGGCGTGAATGAGCAGTTCTTC. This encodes CATSPQGVNEQFF.

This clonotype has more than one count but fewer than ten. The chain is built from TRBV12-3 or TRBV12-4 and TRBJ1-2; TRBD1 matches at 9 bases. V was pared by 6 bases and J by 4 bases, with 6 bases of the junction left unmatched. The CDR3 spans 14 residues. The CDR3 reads CASSRTGVLYGYTF. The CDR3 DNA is TGTGCCAGCAGCCGGACAGGGGTGCTCTATGGCTACACCTTC.

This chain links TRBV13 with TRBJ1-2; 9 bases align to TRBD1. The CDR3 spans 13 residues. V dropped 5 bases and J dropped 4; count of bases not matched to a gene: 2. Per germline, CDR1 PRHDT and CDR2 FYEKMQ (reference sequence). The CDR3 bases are TGTGCCAGCAGCACGACAGGGGGCTATGGCTACACCTTC. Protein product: CASSTTGGYGYTF.

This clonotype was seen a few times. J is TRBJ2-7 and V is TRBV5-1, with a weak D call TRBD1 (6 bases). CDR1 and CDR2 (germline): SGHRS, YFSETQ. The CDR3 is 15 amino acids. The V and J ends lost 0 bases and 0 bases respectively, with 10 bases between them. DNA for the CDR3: TGCGCCAGCAGCTTGGCGCAGGGGAGCTCCTACGAGCAGTACTTC. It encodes CASSLAQGSSYEQYF.

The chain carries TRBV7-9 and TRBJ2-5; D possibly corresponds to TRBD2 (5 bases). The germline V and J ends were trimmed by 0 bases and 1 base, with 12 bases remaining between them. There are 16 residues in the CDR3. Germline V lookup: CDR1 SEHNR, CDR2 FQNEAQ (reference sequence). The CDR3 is CASSLASGTTQETQYF. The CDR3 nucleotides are TGTGCCAGCAGCTTAGCCAGCGGAACTACCCAAGAGACCCAGTACTTC.

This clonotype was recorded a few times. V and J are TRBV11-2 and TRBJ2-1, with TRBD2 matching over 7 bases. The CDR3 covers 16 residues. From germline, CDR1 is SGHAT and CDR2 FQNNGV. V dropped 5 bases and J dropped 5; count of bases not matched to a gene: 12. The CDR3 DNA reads TGTGCCAGCAGCCCCCTCGGTGGAGCGGGAAACAATGAGCAGTTCTTC. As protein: CASSPLGGAGNNEQFF.

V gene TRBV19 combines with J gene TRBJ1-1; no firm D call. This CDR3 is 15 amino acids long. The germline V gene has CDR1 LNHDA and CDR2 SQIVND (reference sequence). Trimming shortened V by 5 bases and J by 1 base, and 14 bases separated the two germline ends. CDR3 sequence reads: CASSLHRAANTEAFF. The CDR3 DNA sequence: TGTGCCAGTAGTCTCCACCGGGCCGCGAACACTGAAGCTTTCTTT. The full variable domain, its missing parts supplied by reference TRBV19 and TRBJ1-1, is DGGITQSPKYLFRKEGQNVTLSCEQNLNHDAMYWYRQDPGQGLRLIYYSQIVNDFQKGDIAEGYSVSREKKESFPLTVTSAQKNPTAFYLCASSLHRAANTEAFFGQGTRLTVV.

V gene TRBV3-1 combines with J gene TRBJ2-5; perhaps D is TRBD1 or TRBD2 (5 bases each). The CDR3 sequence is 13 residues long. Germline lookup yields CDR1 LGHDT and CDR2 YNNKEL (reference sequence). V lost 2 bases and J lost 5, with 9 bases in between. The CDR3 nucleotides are TGTGCCAGCAGCCAAACCAGGGAGGAGACCCAGTACTTC. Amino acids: CASSQTREETQYF.

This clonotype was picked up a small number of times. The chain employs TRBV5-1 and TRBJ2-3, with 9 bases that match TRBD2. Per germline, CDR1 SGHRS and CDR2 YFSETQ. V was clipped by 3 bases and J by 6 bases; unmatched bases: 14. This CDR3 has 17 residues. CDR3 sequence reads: CASSSRPGGGAADTQYF. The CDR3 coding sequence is TGCGCCAGCAGCTCCCGCCCTGGCGGGGGGGCCGCGGATACGCAGTATTTT.

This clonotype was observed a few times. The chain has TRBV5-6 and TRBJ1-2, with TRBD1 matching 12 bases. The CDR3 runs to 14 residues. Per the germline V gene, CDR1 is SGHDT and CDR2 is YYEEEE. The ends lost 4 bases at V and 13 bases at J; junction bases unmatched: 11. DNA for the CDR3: TGTGCCAGCAGCAGAAACCGGGACAGGGGGCCCCCCACCTTC. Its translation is CASSRNRDRGPPTF. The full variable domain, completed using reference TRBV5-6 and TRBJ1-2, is DAGVTQSPTHLIKTRGQQVTLRCSPKSGHDTVSWYQQALGQGPQFIFQYYEEEERQRGNFPDRFSGHQFPNYSSELNVNALLLGDSALYLCASSRNRDRGPPTFGSGTRLTVV.

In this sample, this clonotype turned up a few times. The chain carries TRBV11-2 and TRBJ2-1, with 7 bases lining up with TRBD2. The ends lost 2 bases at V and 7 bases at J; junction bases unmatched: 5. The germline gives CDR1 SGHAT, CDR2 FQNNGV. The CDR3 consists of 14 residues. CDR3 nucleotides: TGTGCCAGCAGCTTAAACCAGGGAGGGAATGAGCAGTTCTTC. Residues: CASSLNQGGNEQFF.

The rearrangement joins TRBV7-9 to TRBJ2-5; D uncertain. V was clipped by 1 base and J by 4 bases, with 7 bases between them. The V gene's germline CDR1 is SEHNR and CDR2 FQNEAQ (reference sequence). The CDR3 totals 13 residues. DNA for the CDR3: TGTGCCAGCAGCTTAGACAGCAGAGAGACCCAGTACTTC. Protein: CASSLDSRETQYF.

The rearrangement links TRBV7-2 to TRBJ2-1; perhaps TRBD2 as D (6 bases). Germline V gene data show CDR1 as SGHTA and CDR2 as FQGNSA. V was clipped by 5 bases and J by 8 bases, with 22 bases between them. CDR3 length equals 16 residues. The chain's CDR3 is CASSKISTGVKDEQFF. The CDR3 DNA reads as TGTGCCAGCAGCAAAATTTCCACGGGGGTTAAGGATGAGCAGTTCTTC.

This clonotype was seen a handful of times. The CDR3 region has the DNA TGTGCCAGCAGTGATCACTTCGGAGGGAGTGGGTATAACACCGGGGAGCTGTTTTTT. Encoded protein: CASSDHFGGSGYNTGELFF. The chain links TRBV2 to TRBJ2-2, with D possibly TRBD2 on 6 matching bases. Trimming shortened V by 3 bases and J by 2 bases, and 22 bases separated the two germline ends. The CDR3 length is 19 residues. Germline V gene lookup returns CDR1 SNHLY and CDR2 FYNNEI.

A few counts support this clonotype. CDR3 region: CASSFKAGTNEKLFF. The DNA of the CDR3 is TGTGCCAGCAGTTTTAAGGCAGGGACTAATGAAAAACTGTTTTTT. This chain joins TRBV12-3 or TRBV12-4 and TRBJ1-4; tentatively, D is TRBD1 (5 bases). There are 15 residues in the CDR3. V shed 3 bases and J shed 2 bases, with 10 bases lying between them.

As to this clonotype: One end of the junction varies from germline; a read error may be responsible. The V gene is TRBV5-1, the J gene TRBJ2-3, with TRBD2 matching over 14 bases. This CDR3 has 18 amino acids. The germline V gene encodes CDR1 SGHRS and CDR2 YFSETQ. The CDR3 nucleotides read TGCGCCAGCAGCCTCACTCCCGGGACTAGCGGGAGTTTTGATACGAAGTATTTT. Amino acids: CASSLTPGTSGSFDTKYF.

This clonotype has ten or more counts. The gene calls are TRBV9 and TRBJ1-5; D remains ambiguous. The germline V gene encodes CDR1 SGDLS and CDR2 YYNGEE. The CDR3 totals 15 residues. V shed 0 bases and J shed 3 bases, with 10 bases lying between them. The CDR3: CASSVGTDNNQPQHF. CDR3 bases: TGTGCCAGCAGCGTAGGTACGGATAACAATCAGCCCCAGCATTTT.

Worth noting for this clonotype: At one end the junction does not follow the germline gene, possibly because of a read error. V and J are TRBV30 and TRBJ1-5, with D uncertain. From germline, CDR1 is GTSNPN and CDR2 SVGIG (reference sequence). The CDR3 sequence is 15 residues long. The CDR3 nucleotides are TGTGCCTGGAGTGTAGCAGCCGGGTACAATCAGTCCCAGCATTTT. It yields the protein CAWSVAAGYNQSQHF.

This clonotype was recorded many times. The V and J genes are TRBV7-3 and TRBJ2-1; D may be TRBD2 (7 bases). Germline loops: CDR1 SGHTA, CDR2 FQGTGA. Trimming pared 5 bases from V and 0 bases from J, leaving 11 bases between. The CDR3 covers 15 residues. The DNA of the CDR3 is TGTGCCAGCAGCCTGAGGGGGGGCTCCTACAATGAGCAGTTCTTC. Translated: CASSLRGGSYNEQFF.